The rows below give T cell receptor beta chains drawn from one sample of a study of long-term antiretroviral therapy in people with HIV. Repertoires were generated with immunoSEQ multiplex PCR, while TCRdb's copy carries only in-frame clones and drops some. The data show 20,000 to 25,000 clones, around 80% seen once. The sequencing used unsorted PBMCs, collected 1.9 years after starting antiretroviral therapy. Receptors were obtained from a woman aged 50 to 65 with HIV. CDR3s include the opening cysteine and the closing phenylalanine or tryptophan. The order of the fields is V gene, clone size, D gene, J gene, CDR3 protein, CDR3 DNA. The D gene is left open where the match is weak. Clone size is given for some rows only: seen once, a few or many times, or a class if the clone is expanded.

>TRBV5-4|-|-|TRBJ1-4
CASSLGGDTVKEKLFF
TGTGCCAGCAGCTTAGGAGGGGACACGGTTAAAGAAAAACTGTTTTTT
>TRBV15|-|TRBD2|TRBJ2-3
CATSPRLAGAFRTDTQYF
TGTGCCACCAGCCCAAGACTAGCGGGGGCCTTTAGAACAGATACGCAGTATTTT
>TRBV7-3|-|TRBD1|TRBJ2-1
CASSFQGAIDEQFF
TGTGCCAGCAGCTTCCAGGGGGCTATCGATGAGCAGTTCTTC
>TRBV9|-|TRBD2|TRBJ2-5
CASSVDSGGRQETQYF
TGTGCCAGCAGCGTAGACAGCGGGGGAAGGCAAGAGACCCAGTACTTC
>TRBV5-1|-|TRBD2|TRBJ2-5
CASSLAGTSYETQYF
TGCGCCAGCAGCTTGGCCGGGACTAGCTATGAGACCCAGTACTTC
>TRBV7-9|-|TRBD1|TRBJ1-4
CASSLWGDSHEKLFF
TGTGCCAGCAGCCTGTGGGGGGACAGCCATGAAAAACTGTTTTTT
>TRBV7-2|-|-|TRBJ2-5
CASSPRTKETQYF
TGTGCCAGCAGCCCCAGGACTAAAGAGACCCAGTACTTC
>TRBV19|-|TRBD2|TRBJ2-2
CASRDSGLNTGELFF
TGTGCCAGTAGAGATAGCGGGCTTAACACCGGGGAGCTGTTTTTT
>TRBV28|-|TRBD1|TRBJ1-3
CASSIFGTAGNTIYF
TGTGCCAGCAGTATCTTTGGGACAGCGGGAAACACCATATATTTT
>TRBV13|once|-|TRBJ1-3
CASSALPRAGNTIYF
TGTGCCAGCAGCGCCTTACCAAGAGCTGGAAACACCATATATTTT
>TRBV2|-|-|TRBJ2-1
CASSDTTYNEQFF
TGTGCCAGCAGTGATACTACCTACAATGAGCAGTTCTTC
>TRBV6-1|-|-|TRBJ1-2
CASSLTLLGQYGYTF
TGTGCCAGCAGTCTAACGCTCTTAGGGCAATACGGCTACACCTTC
>TRBV2|-|-|TRBJ2-4
CASKVGLTKNIQYF
TGTGCCAGCAAGGTGGGCCTGACCAAAAACATTCAGTACTTC
>TRBV7-6|-|-|TRBJ2-5
CASRVRWDRETQYF
TGTGCCAGCAGGGTTCGGTGGGATCGAGAGACCCAGTACTTC
>TRBV7-2|-|-|TRBJ2-3
CASSFIRDTQYF
TGTGCCAGCAGCTTTATTAGAGATACGCAGTATTTT
>TRBV27|-|TRBD2|TRBJ2-4
CASSPGLATDIQYF
TGTGCCAGCAGTCCGGGACTAGCGACGGACATTCAGTACTTC
>TRBV29-1|-|-|TRBJ2-3
CSATTQRRSTDTQYF
TGCAGCGCCACCACCCAGCGTAGGAGCACAGATACGCAGTATTTT
>TRBV30|-|-|TRBJ1-4
CAWNQGGEKLFF
TGTGCCTGGAACCAGGGTGGTGAAAAACTGTTTTTT